These 8 T cell receptor beta chains were sequenced from one sample in a study of OX40 agonist ivuxolimab in advanced cancers. The table came from immunoSEQ multiplex PCR; TCRdb's copy has only in-frame clones and leaves some out. The sample carries under 100,000 clones, 81% recorded once. This sample comprised CD4+ or CD8+ T cells sorted from blood, obtained in a trial of the OX40 agonist ivuxolimab. Receptor source: an adult with an advanced solid tumor such as melanoma, head and neck, liver or kidney cancer.

This clone was recorded only once. This chain connects TRBV4-1 to TRBJ1-2; 12 positions agree with TRBD1. The CDR3 loop spans 16 amino acids. Germline CDR1 reads MGHRA; CDR2 reads YSYEKL. V lost 3 bases to trimming and J lost 2 bases; unmatched junction nucleotides: 4. In DNA, the CDR3 is TGCGCCAGCAGCCAGGGACAGGGGGCGCCGAACTATGGCTACACCTTC. Translating it yields CASSQGQGAPNYGYTF.

The J gene is TRBJ1-3, the V gene TRBV7-9; D call uncertain. Germline CDR1 reads SEHNR; CDR2 reads FQNEAQ (reference sequence). The germline V and J ends were trimmed by 10 bases and 0 bases, with 13 bases remaining between them. The CDR3 consists of 14 residues. CDR3 sequence (DNA): TGTGCCATACCTAATGGGTCCTCTGGAAACACCATATATTTT. Protein: CAIPNGSSGNTIYF.

Ten or more counts support this clone. The V gene is TRBV4-1, the J gene TRBJ1-6, with D perhaps TRBD1 (6 bases). Deletions cut 6 bases from V and 7 bases from J, with 19 bases between. CDR1 MGHRA and CDR2 YSYEKL come from the germline V gene. CDR3 length: 16 amino acids. The DNA of the CDR3 is TGCGCCAGCAGGCAAATAGGGGGGGAGGTCAATTCACCCCTCCACTTT. Residues: CASRQIGGEVNSPLHF.

V gene TRBV7-9 combines with J gene TRBJ2-1; the match to TRBD2 covers 7 bases. The CDR3 is made up of 17 amino acids. Germline-derived CDR1 and CDR2 are SEHNR and FQNEAQ (reference sequence). After removal of 4 bases from V and 1 base from J, the junction contained 10 bases not matched to a gene. This CDR3 is CASSYVAGVLSYNEQFF. The CDR3 region has the DNA TGTGCCAGCAGCTACGTGGCGGGAGTTTTGTCCTACAATGAGCAGTTCTTC.

The chain has TRBV14 and TRBJ1-2; D gene ambiguous. Between the trimmed V and J ends, which lost 6 bases and 13 bases, there was a span of 18 bases. The CDR3 is 12 amino acids. The V gene's germline CDR1 is SGHDN and CDR2 FVKESK. The CDR3 region is CASSHQPPKSTF. The CDR3 DNA follows: TGTGCCAGCAGTCACCAACCCCCGAAGTCCACCTTC.

Comment on this clone: The identical CDR3 is also encoded by other nucleotide sequences in the sample. The chain couples TRBV5-1 to TRBJ1-2; 7 bases match TRBD1. V shed 2 bases, J shed 7 bases, and the junction held 5 bases outside the gene matches. Germline CDR1 SGHRS, CDR2 YFSETQ. The CDR3 runs 13 residues. The CDR3 loop reads CASSFGQGGGYTF. CDR3 nucleotides: TGCGCCAGCAGCTTCGGCCAGGGGGGTGGCTACACCTTC.

The V call is TRBV27, the J call TRBJ2-7, with D unclear. CDR1 is MNHEY, CDR2 SMNVEV, per germline (reference sequence). The CDR3 is 14 amino acids. Trimming took off 2 bases at V and 3 bases at J, with 11 bases between the two ends. DNA for the CDR3: TGTGCCAGCAGTTTAAAGCCCTTGGGCTACGAGCAGTACTTC. Protein product: CASSLKPLGYEQYF.

The J gene is TRBJ2-2, the V gene TRBV5-1; TRBD2 matches 12 bases. With 0 bases clipped from V and 0 bases from J, the junction kept 6 bases outside the gene matches. Germline V CDR1 and CDR2: SGHRS, YFSETQ. CDR3 size: 19 residues. This chain's CDR3 is CASSLEASGRGPNTGELFF. CDR3 sequence (DNA): TGCGCCAGCAGCTTGGAGGCTAGCGGGAGGGGTCCGAACACCGGGGAGCTGTTTTTT.